The 11 T cell receptor beta chains below come from one sample, sequenced in a study of spatial heterogeneity in lung cancer. Study outcomes and limitations: In tumors, expanded intratumoral alpha and beta TCR counts tracked mutation counts.

TCRdb used MiXCR to reprocess the 5' RACE reads, holding one entry per CDR3 protein. The sample carries about 7,900 distinct CDR3 sequences, roughly 6.5% recorded once. Their antigens are not known. This sample's time point: sample taken at primary tumor resection. Sequencing was performed on lung tumor tissue, taken at surgery. These receptors were collected from a female donor with early-stage non-small cell lung cancer.

A remark on this clonotype: Given a much more abundant clone one base away, this may be a read error. The size of this beta chain means little, since it is a stray read in a library made for alpha chains. This sequence joins TRBV11-2 and TRBJ2-1, with D hard to call. Trimming removed 0 bases from V and 11 bases from J, with 5 bases in between. The CDR3 contains 11 residues. Germline lookup yields CDR1 SGHAT and CDR2 FQNNGV. CDR3 nucleotides: TGTGCCAGCAGCTTAGATTTCAAGCAGTTCTTC. As protein: CASSLDFKQFF.

By its share, this clonotype is medium-sized (0.01 to 0.1%). This beta chain is off target for a library built for alpha chains, so its abundance means little. The chain combines TRBV5-1 with TRBJ1-1; D remains unclear. V was cut by 4 bases and J by 0 bases, with 7 bases left in between. The CDR3 covers 13 residues. The V gene's germline CDR1 is SGHRS and CDR2 YFSETQ. The CDR3 is CASSDDVNTEAFF. CDR3 DNA sequence: TGCGCCAGCAGCGACGATGTGAACACTGAAGCTTTCTTT.

At least ten counts were recorded for this clonotype. This beta chain was picked up by a library intended for alpha chains and is off target, so its count carries little meaning. This chain links TRBV3-1 with TRBJ2-3; 9 bases line up with TRBD2. V gave up 1 base and J gave up 5 bases; unmatched junction bases: 4. The CDR3 runs to 15 residues. The germline CDR1 and CDR2 sequences are LGHDT and YNNKEL (reference sequence). The CDR3 DNA reads TGTGCCAGCAGCCAAGGGGCTAGCGGGGAAGATACGCAGTATTTT. Its protein is CASSQGASGEDTQYF.

This clonotype was seen many times. A library made for alpha chains picked up this beta chain off target, so its size means little. V gene TRBV5-4 combines with J gene TRBJ1-5, with 9 positions matching TRBD1. The CDR3 consists of 19 residues. Germline trimming cut 4 bases from V and 1 base from J; bases unmatched to any gene: 15. Germline V gene data show CDR1 as SGHNT and CDR2 as YYREEE (reference sequence). Here the CDR3 reads CASSQILRDRDKSNQPQHF. Written as DNA, the CDR3 is TGTGCCAGCAGCCAAATTCTCCGGGACAGGGATAAAAGCAATCAGCCCCAGCATTTT. The entire variable domain, with the rest obtained from reference TRBV5-4 and TRBJ1-5, is as follows: ETGVTQSPTHLIKTRGQQVTLRCSSQSGHNTVSWYQQALGQGPQFIFQYYREEENGRGNFPPRFSGLQFPNYSSELNVNALELDDSALYLCASSQILRDRDKSNQPQHFGDGTRLSIL.

This clonotype is medium-sized within its sample. Being off target in a library aimed at alpha chains, this beta chain has a size of little meaning. The V gene is TRBV6-5, the J gene TRBJ1-5; weak D call: TRBD1 (5 bases). The V end lost 4 bases, the J end lost 6 bases, and 10 bases lay between the germline ends. Germline V lookup: CDR1 MNHEY, CDR2 SVGAGI. This CDR3 contains 13 residues. CDR3 loop: CASSLGTGQPQHF. Here the CDR3 DNA reads TGTGCCAGCAGTTTGGGGACCGGTCAGCCCCAGCATTTT.

This clonotype was picked up many times. This beta chain is an off-target read within a library intended for alpha chains, so its frequency means little. The chain combines TRBV24-1 with TRBJ2-1; 11 bases are shared with TRBD2. The CDR3 is 16 residues long. Trimming cost V 4 bases and J 2 bases; bases outside gene matches: 3. Germline V CDR1 and CDR2: KGHDR, SFDVKD. CDR3 nucleotides: TGTGCCACCAGTGACGTTAGCGGGAGGGCCTACAATGAGCAGTTCTTC. Residues: CATSDVSGRAYNEQFF.

The table lists this clonotype with many counts. Found in a library prepared for alpha chains, this beta chain is an off-target read, and its abundance has little meaning. The chain joins TRBV12-3 or TRBV12-4 to TRBJ2-1; 10 bases fit TRBD2. The CDR3 extends over 16 amino acids. V shed 5 bases and J 10 bases; nucleotides not matched to a gene: 14. This chain's CDR3 is CASSPRRGSGGTEQFF. For the CDR3, the DNA is TGTGCCAGCAGTCCCCGGAGAGGTAGCGGGGGGACAGAGCAGTTCTTC.

This clonotype appeared many times. Within a library made for alpha chains, this beta chain is off target, and its count is uninformative. The rearrangement uses TRBV11-2 and TRBJ2-1; D possibly corresponds to TRBD2 (5 bases). CDR1 and CDR2 from the germline V gene are SGHAT and FQNNGV. V shed 7 bases and J shed 4 bases, with 20 bases lying between them. The CDR3 contains 16 residues. The CDR3 sequence: CASTPARGWGYNEQFF. CDR3 DNA sequence: TGTGCCAGCACCCCGGCCCGGGGATGGGGTTACAATGAGCAGTTCTTC.

This clonotype ranks as medium-sized. This beta chain is an unintended read in a library built for alpha chains; its size means little. This chain joins TRBV7-9 and TRBJ2-7; no reliable D call. Germline lookup yields CDR1 SEHNR and CDR2 FQNEAQ (reference sequence). The CDR3 length is 12 residues. V lost 1 base and J lost 9, with 10 bases in between. Written as DNA, the CDR3 is TGTGCCAGCAGCTTAGTTCCCACCCCGCAGTACTTC. It yields the protein CASSLVPTPQYF.

This clonotype is termed medium-sized. The library was prepared for alpha chains; this beta chain is a stray read, so its frequency means little. CDR3 bases: TGTGCCAGCAGCCAAGATCTTAGGGGACTAGTTCATGAGCAGTTCTTC. Protein sequence: CASSQDLRGLVHEQFF. V and J are TRBV14 and TRBJ2-1; 8 nucleotides agree with TRBD2. Losses at the gene ends were 0 bases for V and 8 bases for J; bases not matched to a gene: 9. Germline values: CDR1 SGHDN, CDR2 FVKESK. This CDR3 contains 16 residues. The full variable domain, rest sourced from reference TRBV14 and TRBJ2-1, is EAGVTQFPSHSVIEKGQTVTLRCDPISGHDNLYWYRRVMGKEIKFLLHFVKESKQDESGMPNNRFLAERTGGTYSTLKVQPAELEDSGVYFCASSQDLRGLVHEQFFGPGTRLTVL.

By proportion, this clonotype is medium-sized. This beta chain slipped into a library made for alpha chains as a stray read, so its size is not meaningful. This rearrangement joins TRBV29-1 to TRBJ2-1; a possible D gene is TRBD2 (5 bases). CDR3 length equals 12 residues. Deletions cut 6 bases from V and 8 bases from J, with 14 bases between. Germline V gives CDR1 SQVTM, CDR2 ANQGSEA. The CDR3 here is CSVAGRRDEQFF. The CDR3 DNA is TGCAGCGTCGCCGGACGGCGGGATGAGCAGTTCTTC.